This T cell receptor (beta chain) derives from a study of cytomegalovirus exposure and HLA in healthy donors. Overall study results and limits: The study designated some 180 TCR beta chains cytomegalovirus-associated.

CDR3 length equals 14 residues. CDR1 and CDR2 (germline): SGHVS, FNYEAQ. Trimming removed 6 bases from V and 7 bases from J, with 15 bases in between. The PCR had 60 Vbeta and 13 Jbeta primers. Some clones are missing from TCRdb's copy, which holds only in-frame ones; the method was immunoSEQ multiplex PCR. This table holds approximately 110,000 clones, around 80% found once. Turning to this clone: The target antigen is unknown.

The TCR sequence derives from a man aged 25 to 45 in good health and CMV-seronegative. Sequenced material: PBMCs. The chain joins TRBV7-6 to TRBJ2-2; tentative D call: TRBD1 (6 bases). The CDR3 reads CASSATGPGGELFF. DNA of the CDR3: TGTGCCAGCAGTGCAACAGGGCCTGGCGGGGAGCTGTTTTTT.